A single sample is the source of the 19 T cell receptor beta chains below, sequenced in a study of control samples from healthy donors and cancer patients. Assay: immunoSEQ multiplex PCR; the TCRdb copy retains only in-frame clones and omits some. The table lists 150,000 to 200,000 clones, 85% to 90% of them singletons. Sequences were obtained from blood. These receptors were taken from a woman aged 45-60 years in good health.

V is TRBV19 and J is TRBJ1-2; D is unclear. V shed 4 bases and J shed 8 bases, with 17 bases lying between them. The germline V gene encodes CDR1 LNHDA and CDR2 SQIVND (reference sequence). This CDR3 contains 14 residues. The CDR3 nucleotides are TGTGCCAGTAGTACCGCCCGCGGTTCGGGAGGCTACACCTTC. Protein product: CASSTARGSGGYTF.

The chain joins TRBV9 to TRBJ1-3; D is unresolved. With 0 bases removed from V and 10 bases from J, the gap between germline ends came to 17 bases. CDR3 length: 15 residues. Per germline, CDR1 SGDLS and CDR2 YYNGEE. CDR3 protein: CASSVGGRGVDTIYF. DNA for the CDR3: TGTGCCAGCAGCGTAGGCGGGCGTGGGGTAGATACCATATATTTT. The complete variable domain, with remaining parts taken from reference TRBV9 and TRBJ1-3, reads DSGVTQTPKHLITATGQRVTLRCSPRSGDLSVYWYQQSLDQGLQFLIQYYNGEERAKGNILERFSAQQFPDLHSELNLSSLELGDSALYFCASSVGGRGVDTIYFGEGSWLTVV.

CDR3 in DNA: TGCGCCAGCAGCTCGGGCGGGACTAGCGGGGCCAAAAACATTCAGTACTTC. The encoded protein is CASSSGGTSGAKNIQYF. This chain uses TRBV5-1 with TRBJ2-4; 12 bases align to TRBD2. The ends lost 3 bases at V and 1 base at J; junction bases unmatched: 5. The germline V gene encodes CDR1 SGHRS and CDR2 YFSETQ. The CDR3 loop spans 17 amino acids.

The rearrangement links TRBV5-5 to TRBJ1-2; D is possibly TRBD1 (6 bases). Deletions cut 4 bases from V and 7 bases from J, with 14 bases between. CDR1 and CDR2 (germline): SGHKS, YYEKEE (reference sequence). CDR3 size: 13 residues. Here the CDR3 DNA reads TGTGCCAGCAGCGCAGGGGTTGCAATTGGCTACACCTTC. This encodes CASSAGVAIGYTF.

The chain employs TRBV6-6 and TRBJ2-3; tentatively, D is TRBD2 (6 bases). Germline V gene lookup returns CDR1 MNHNY and CDR2 SVGAGI (reference sequence). The CDR3 is 13 residues long. Trimming removed 8 bases at V and 3 bases at J, with 12 bases between. The DNA of the CDR3 is TGTGCCAGCTTGCGGCGGGAAACAGATACGCAGTATTTT. Protein product: CASLRRETDTQYF.

The V and J genes are TRBV28 and TRBJ2-7; TRBD1 might be the D (6 bases). V was pared by 7 bases and J by 6 bases, with 16 bases between. Looked up from germline, CDR1 is MDHEN and CDR2 is SYDVKM. This CDR3 has 13 amino acids. The CDR3 DNA sequence: TGTGCCAGCATAGCAGGGGCCAAAGGCGAGCAGTACTTC. It codes for CASIAGAKGEQYF.

V gene TRBV9 combines with J gene TRBJ1-3; 10 bases fit TRBD1. The V gene's germline CDR1 is SGDLS and CDR2 YYNGEE. The CDR3 is 14 amino acids. V dropped 4 bases and J dropped 4; count of bases not matched to a gene: 2. This CDR3 is CASSTGQGGNTIYF. The CDR3 DNA is TGTGCCAGCAGCACGGGACAGGGGGGAAACACCATATATTTT.

The J gene is TRBJ2-5, the V gene TRBV24-1; D possibly corresponds to TRBD2 (5 bases). Trimming stripped 1 base from V and 2 bases from J, with 7 bases between. CDR1 and CDR2 (germline): KGHDR, SFDVKD. The CDR3 spans 14 residues. CDR3 sequence reads: CATSDFGGQETQYF. DNA of the CDR3: TGTGCCACCAGTGATTTCGGCGGGCAAGAGACCCAGTACTTC.

The genes are TRBV19 and TRBJ2-7; D might be TRBD2 (5 bases). Germline lookup yields CDR1 LNHDA and CDR2 SQIVND (reference sequence). Trimming removed 5 bases at V and 2 bases at J, with 13 bases between. The CDR3 is 14 amino acids. CDR3 nucleotide sequence: TGTGCCAGTAGTCGGACCGGGAACACCTACGAGCAGTACTTC. Amino acids: CASSRTGNTYEQYF.

The V gene is TRBV5-4, the J gene TRBJ1-1; D call uncertain. Looked up from germline, CDR1 is SGHNT and CDR2 is YYREEE (reference sequence). The V gene lost 0 bases and the J gene lost 2 bases, with 5 bases spanning the gap. This CDR3 has 13 amino acids. The CDR3 nucleotides are TGTGCCAGCAGCTTGGAAAGAAACACTGAAGCTTTCTTT. Its translation: CASSLERNTEAFF.

This clone turned up a few times. This chain joins TRBV4-3 and TRBJ1-1; TRBD1 aligns across 7 bases. Germline CDR1 LGHNA, CDR2 YSLEER. With 4 bases clipped from V and 2 bases from J, the junction kept 16 bases outside the gene matches. This CDR3 comprises 18 residues. The CDR3 DNA reads TGCGCCAGCAGCCTGGAGACGGCGACAGGGACCAAAAACACTGAAGCTTTCTTT. It specifies CASSLETATGTKNTEAFF.

The chain uses TRBV6-5 and TRBJ2-5, with no clear D. Trimming took off 5 bases at V and 10 bases at J, with 14 bases between the two ends. The CDR3 extends over 12 amino acids. Looked up from germline, CDR1 is MNHEY and CDR2 is SVGAGI. Written as DNA, the CDR3 is TGTGCCAGCAGTCCAACGGGCCAAGACCAGTACTTC. Residues: CASSPTGQDQYF.

The CDR3 bases are TGTGCCAGCAGCATTGGACAGGGGAACGTTGGCACTGAAGCTTTCTTT. Its protein is CASSIGQGNVGTEAFF. The rearrangement uses TRBV14 and TRBJ1-1, with TRBD1 matching over 9 bases. CDR1 and CDR2 from the germline V gene are SGHDN and FVKESK. The CDR3 is made up of 16 amino acids. The ends lost 5 bases at V and 4 bases at J; junction bases unmatched: 11.

This sequence joins TRBV19 and TRBJ2-7; tentatively, D is TRBD1 or TRBD2 (5 bases each). V was clipped by 9 bases and J by 6 bases, with 24 bases between them. Germline-derived CDR1 and CDR2 are LNHDA and SQIVND (reference sequence). The CDR3 runs 15 residues. CDR3 protein: CASGTRDARLGEQYF. The DNA for the CDR3 is TGTGCCAGCGGCACCCGGGACGCACGTTTAGGCGAGCAGTACTTC.

The chain has TRBV15 and TRBJ1-1; the D is unclear. This CDR3 is built from 12 residues. Per the germline V gene, CDR1 is LNHNV and CDR2 is YYDKDF (reference sequence). Trimming removed 1 base at V and 7 bases at J, with 7 bases between. The CDR3 DNA is TGTGCCACCAGCAGAGTTGGGAATGAAGCTTTCTTT. This gives the protein CATSRVGNEAFF.

In this sample, this clone turned up a few times. The chain is built from TRBV7-2 and TRBJ2-5; 8 positions match TRBD2. The CDR3 runs 12 residues. The germline V gene encodes CDR1 SGHTA and CDR2 FQGNSA. V trimming: 2 bases; J trimming: 8 bases; junction bases outside the gene matches: 1. Here the CDR3 DNA reads TGTGCCAGCAGCTTACGGACTAGCACCCAGTACTTC. Its translation: CASSLRTSTQYF.

The genes are TRBV5-1 and TRBJ2-3, with D maybe TRBD2 (5 bases). Germline V gives CDR1 SGHRS, CDR2 YFSETQ. This CDR3 region has 14 residues. Trimming left V 0 bases short and J 1 base short, with 6 bases between. The CDR3 DNA is TGCGCCAGCAGCTTGGACGGGGGCACAGATACGCAGTATTTT. Its protein is CASSLDGGTDTQYF.

This clone appeared once. The rearrangement links TRBV10-3 to TRBJ1-2, with TRBD1 identical over 7 bases. The CDR3 loop spans 14 amino acids. Per germline, CDR1 ENHRY and CDR2 SYGVKD. V was pared by 3 bases and J by 5 bases, with 6 bases of the junction left unmatched. The CDR3 DNA reads TGTGCCATCAGTGATAGAGGGGGCGAATATGGCTACACCTTC. As protein: CAISDRGGEYGYTF.

J is TRBJ2-1 and V is TRBV5-1; TRBD1 matches 8 bases. V lost 0 bases and J lost 0; bases outside the gene matches: 2. Germline lookup yields CDR1 SGHRS and CDR2 YFSETQ. The CDR3 runs to 16 residues. CDR3 in amino acids: CASSLGDRGSYNEQFF. CDR3 DNA: TGCGCCAGCAGCTTGGGAGACAGGGGCTCCTACAATGAGCAGTTCTTC.